Listed below are T cell receptor beta chains from one sample, sequenced in a study of patients and donors after allogeneic stem cell transplantation. TCRdb passed the RT-PCR reads through MiXCR, listing each CDR3 protein once. The table includes roughly 230,000 distinct CDR3 sequences, approximately 14% detected once. Sequencing was carried out using blood, either unsorted or a sorted T cell fraction (not recorded which). The receptors here all came from a human donor who was either an allogeneic HSCT recipient or a stem cell or donor lymphocyte infusion donor (not recorded which). It is not recorded whose cells these are; they may come from a transplant donor. CDR3s include the opening cysteine and the closing phenylalanine or tryptophan. The D gene is left open where the match is weak. The listing skips clone size in some rows; elsewhere it reads once, few, many or a size class.

TRBJ2-6,many,.,TRBV2,CASRDRNSGANVLTF,TGTGCCAGCAGAGACAGGAACTCTGGGGCCAACGTCCTGACTTTC
TRBJ2-1,few,.,TRBV11-2,CASSLDLRLPFNEQFF,TGTGCCAGCAGCTTAGATCTGAGACTCCCTTTCAATGAGCAGTTCTTC
TRBJ2-4,few,TRBD2,TRBV5-1,CASSTEGTSGRRGNIQYF,TGCGCCAGCAGCACCGAAGGGACTAGCGGGAGGCGGGGAAACATTCAGTACTTC
TRBJ1-1,.,.,TRBV5-1,CASRYVGEQNEAFF,TGCGCCAGCAGATACGTGGGGGAACAAAATGAAGCTTTCTTT
TRBJ1-5,few,.,TRBV20-1,CSAKADSFSNQPQHF,TGCAGTGCTAAAGCGGACAGCTTTAGCAATCAGCCCCAGCATTTT
TRBJ2-3,.,TRBD2,TRBV9,CASSVAWGRGGLDTQYF,TGTGCCAGCAGCGTAGCTTGGGGGCGGGGGGGCTTAGATACGCAGTATTTT
TRBJ2-1,.,.,TRBV30,CAWSVDYNEQFF,TGTGCCTGGTCTGTTGACTACAATGAGCAGTTCTTC
TRBJ2-2,.,.,TRBV2,CASSDRGIGGELFF,TGTGCCAGCAGTGACAGGGGAATCGGCGGGGAGCTGTTTTTT
TRBJ1-2,many,.,TRBV10-3,CAISEGGASGNYGYTF,TGTGCCATCAGTGAAGGAGGGGCGAGTGGTAACTATGGCTACACCTTC
TRBJ1-4,few,.,TRBV19,CASNFIGKNEKLFF,TGTGCCAGTAATTTTATCGGGAAGAATGAAAAACTGTTTTTT
TRBJ2-7,few,.,TRBV6-2/TRBV6-3,CASRWFGLPSYEQYF,TGTGCCAGCAGATGGTTTGGGTTGCCATCCTACGAGCAGTACTTC
TRBJ2-5,.,TRBD2,TRBV9,CASSVGLAGGPVETQYF,TGTGCCAGCAGCGTAGGCCTAGCGGGAGGGCCTGTTGAGACCCAGTACTTC
TRBJ1-1,.,.,TRBV15,CATSRAGLTEAFF,TGTGCCACCAGCAGAGCAGGGCTCACTGAAGCTTTCTTT
TRBJ2-7,few,.,TRBV2,CASSEPAGMRF,TGTGCCAGCAGTGAACCAGCAGGGATGCGCTTC
TRBJ2-1,many,.,TRBV4-1,CASSQEIQYNEQFF,TGCGCCAGCAGCCAAGAAATCCAATACAATGAGCAGTTCTTC
TRBJ2-5,few,TRBD2,TRBV5-6,CASSGIAGGSFRETQYF,TGTGCCAGCAGCGGTATAGCGGGAGGGTCGTTTAGAGAGACCCAGTACTTC
TRBJ2-1,many,TRBD2,TRBV9,CASSGSSGSSYNEQFF,TGTGCCAGCAGCGGTTCTAGCGGGAGCTCCTACAATGAGCAGTTCTTC
TRBJ2-5,.,TRBD2,TRBV20-1,CSARTSGATQYF,TGCAGTGCTAGAACCAGCGGGGCGACCCAGTACTTC
TRBJ1-3,few,.,TRBV7-9,CASSLDQGRRGNTIYF,TGTGCCAGCAGCTTAGACCAGGGGCGGCGTGGAAACACCATATATTTT
TRBJ2-5,few,.,TRBV7-2,CASSPTSTIQETQYF,TGTGCCAGCAGCCCAACCTCGACTATCCAAGAGACCCAGTACTTC
TRBJ2-1,once,TRBD2,TRBV4-3,CASSQGGGNEQFF,TGCGCCAGCAGCCAAGGGGGAGGGAATGAGCAGTTCTTC
TRBJ2-1,many,TRBD2,TRBV14,CASSQLAGGHEQFF,TGTGCCAGCAGCCAGCTAGCGGGGGGTCATGAGCAGTTCTTC
TRBJ1-4,few,.,TRBV3-1,CASSQVGDTNEKLFF,TGTGCCAGCAGCCAAGTGGGTGATACAAATGAAAAACTGTTTTTT
TRBJ2-1,many,.,TRBV10-3,CATEGLDEQFF,TGTGCCACCGAGGGGCTTGATGAGCAGTTCTTC
TRBJ2-4,.,.,TRBV7-9,CASSFDTAKNIQYF,TGTGCCAGCAGTTTTGACACTGCCAAAAACATTCAGTACTTC
TRBJ2-2,.,.,TRBV7-2,CATNRVGTGELFF,TGTGCCACCAACAGGGTGGGAACCGGGGAGCTGTTTTTT
TRBJ1-1,many,.,TRBV3-1,CASSQALRGFGEAFF,TGTGCCAGCAGCCAAGCCCTTCGGGGTTTCGGTGAAGCTTTCTTT
TRBJ1-2,many,.,TRBV7-2,CASSLSSIGGNGYTF,TGTGCCAGCAGCTTATCATCCATCGGGGGGAATGGCTACACCTTC
TRBJ2-7,few,.,TRBV20-1,CSASVLASHEQYF,TGCAGTGCTAGTGTTCTCGCCTCCCACGAGCAGTACTTC
TRBJ2-1,.,TRBD2,TRBV3-1,CASSRTSGENEQFF,TGTGCCAGCAGCCGAACTAGCGGGGAGAATGAGCAGTTCTTC
TRBJ1-5,.,.,TRBV3-1,CASSQDMGGNQPQHF,TGTGCCAGCAGCCAAGATATGGGGGGTAATCAGCCCCAGCATTTT
TRBJ1-3,.,.,TRBV5-6,CASRQRGNTIYF,TGTGCCAGCAGACAGAGAGGAAACACCATATATTTT
TRBJ2-3,many,TRBD2,TRBV14,CASSLRRTSGMEDTQYF,TGTGCCAGCAGCCTCCGAAGGACTAGCGGGATGGAAGATACGCAGTATTTT
TRBJ2-5,many,TRBD1,TRBV18,CASSRQQGSETQYF,TGTGCCAGCTCACGTCAACAGGGGTCCGAGACCCAGTACTTC
TRBJ1-5,few,.,TRBV19,CASSKGQLDIPQHF,TGTGCCAGTAGTAAGGGCCAGCTGGATATTCCCCAGCATTTT
TRBJ1-4,.,.,TRBV3-1,CASTLLSGERKLFF,TGTGCCAGCACCCTCCTGTCGGGGGAAAGAAAACTGTTTTTT
TRBJ2-3,.,.,TRBV30,CAWSSGGDTDTQYF,TGTGCCTGGAGTTCTGGGGGAGACACAGATACGCAGTATTTT
TRBJ1-1,.,TRBD1,TRBV20-1,CSARGYRGGTEAFF,TGCAGTGCTAGAGGATACAGGGGGGGGACTGAAGCTTTCTTT
TRBJ1-2,.,.,TRBV20-1,CSARGPSPFGYTF,TGCAGTGCTAGAGGGCCCTCTCCCTTTGGCTACACCTTC
TRBJ2-5,few,.,TRBV29-1,CSVGARRQETQYF,TGCAGCGTTGGGGCTAGACGACAAGAGACCCAGTACTTC
TRBJ1-5,many,.,TRBV19,CASSKRDIGNNQPQHF,TGTGCCAGTAGTAAGAGGGATATCGGAAACAATCAGCCCCAGCATTTT
TRBJ1-2,many,TRBD1,TRBV7-2,CASSLRPGQGGGGYTF,TGTGCCAGCAGCCTTCGACCTGGACAGGGGGGAGGAGGCTACACCTTC
TRBJ2-5,.,TRBD2,TRBV11-3,CASSKGTSGGRMTQYF,TGTGCCAGCAGCAAAGGGACTAGCGGGGGCCGGATGACCCAGTACTTC
TRBJ2-7,many,.,TRBV7-2,CASSLAGRGHEQYF,TGTGCCAGCAGCTTAGCTGGACGGGGCCACGAGCAGTACTTC
TRBJ2-1,few,.,TRBV5-1,CASSLEGAGQFF,TGCGCCAGCAGCTTGGAAGGGGCAGGGCAGTTCTTC
TRBJ2-2,few,.,TRBV12-3/TRBV12-4,CASSLVNSGGELFF,TGTGCCAGCAGTTTAGTTAATTCAGGCGGGGAGCTGTTTTTT
TRBJ2-7,few,.,TRBV12-3/TRBV12-4,CASSPTGLLYEQYF,TGTGCCAGCAGCCCGACGGGGCTTCTCTACGAGCAGTACTTC
TRBJ1-1,.,.,TRBV5-5,CASSPIGGRLSNTEAFF,TGTGCCAGCAGCCCCATCGGGGGGCGCCTTTCTAACACTGAAGCTTTCTTT
TRBJ2-1,few,.,TRBV2,CASSPTTRGQQFF,TGTGCCAGCAGTCCTACCACTAGAGGTCAGCAGTTCTTC
TRBJ2-1,few,.,TRBV11-2,CASRAISRDEQFF,TGTGCCAGCAGGGCGATCAGTCGCGATGAGCAGTTCTTC
TRBJ2-1,many,.,TRBV6-1,CASRFSGGNEQFF,TGTGCCAGCAGGTTTTCTGGGGGCAATGAGCAGTTCTTC
TRBJ1-2,.,.,TRBV29-1,CSVSQEIYGYTF,TGCAGCGTTTCTCAGGAAATCTATGGCTACACCTTC
TRBJ2-2,few,.,TRBV9,CASSLTGDQYTGELFF,TGTGCCAGCAGCCTAACGGGGGACCAATACACCGGGGAGCTGTTTTTT
TRBJ2-1,.,TRBD2,TRBV9,CASSALTSGGHNEQFF,TGTGCCAGCAGCGCACTCACTAGCGGGGGTCACAATGAGCAGTTCTTC
TRBJ2-7,few,.,TRBV5-1,CASSQTGNSYEQYF,TGCGCCAGCAGCCAAACGGGGAACTCCTACGAGCAGTACTTC
TRBJ2-5,.,TRBD2,TRBV2,CASSRTSLETQYF,TGTGCCAGCAGTCGGACTAGTTTGGAGACCCAGTACTTC
TRBJ2-2,few,.,TRBV29-1,CSVEQGGSPGELFF,TGCAGCGTAGAGCAGGGGGGGTCCCCCGGGGAGCTGTTTTTT
TRBJ1-4,many,.,TRBV4-3,CASSQDLGAGSATNEKLFF,TGCGCCAGCAGCCAAGATCTCGGGGCAGGTTCAGCAACTAATGAAAAACTGTTTTTT
TRBJ2-7,many,.,TRBV6-6,CASSYGREYEQYF,TGTGCCAGCAGTTACGGCAGAGAGTACGAGCAGTACTTC